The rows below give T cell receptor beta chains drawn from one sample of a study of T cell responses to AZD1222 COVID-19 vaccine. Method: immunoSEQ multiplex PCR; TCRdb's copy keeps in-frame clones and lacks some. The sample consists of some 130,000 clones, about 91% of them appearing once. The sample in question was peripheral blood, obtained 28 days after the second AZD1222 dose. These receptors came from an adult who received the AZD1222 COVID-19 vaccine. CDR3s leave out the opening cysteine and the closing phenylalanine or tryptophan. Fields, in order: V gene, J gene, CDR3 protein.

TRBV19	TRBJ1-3	ASSLIQSSGNTIY
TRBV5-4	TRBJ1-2	ASSLSSRRGYT
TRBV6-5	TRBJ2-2	ASSPNRASTGELF
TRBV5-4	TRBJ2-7	ASSLAGQGARSEQY
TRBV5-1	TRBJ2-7	ASSQDGGSYYEQY
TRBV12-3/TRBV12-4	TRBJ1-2	ASMPSGYT
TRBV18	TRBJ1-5	ASSADRVSNQPQH
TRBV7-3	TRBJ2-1	ASRFAGGDEQF
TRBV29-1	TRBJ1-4	SVRTGSEKLF
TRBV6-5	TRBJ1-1	AGGQRNTEAF
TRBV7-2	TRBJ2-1	ASSSTGNEQF
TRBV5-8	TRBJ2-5	ASSLLGTSGVETQY
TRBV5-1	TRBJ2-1	ASSPQVGGEQF
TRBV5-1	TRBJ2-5	ASKSGETQY
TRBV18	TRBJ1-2	ASSPDGNYGYT